One TCR beta chain is described in this entry. Its antigen is not identified. Germline CDR1 and CDR2: SGHRS and YFSETQ. Trimming shortened V by 5 bases and J by 0 bases, and 11 bases separated the two germline ends. The CDR3 totals 15 residues. The record originates from a study of T cells in Graves' hyperthyroidism and ophthalmopathy. About the study: Before treatment of any kind, peripheral blood was taken at initial diagnosis.

RNA transcripts gave rise to amplified TCR beta CDR3 regions. Carried out on the TCR CDR3, a first-round RT-PCR used the HTBI primer set. In TCRdb, the multiplex PCR reads were re-called with MiXCR into one record per CDR3 protein. The sample yields over 700,000 distinct CDR3 sequences, 30% to 40% seen once. Study-level results: Clonotypes that were expanded in thyroid above 0.001 mostly appeared in blood too.

Sequencing was carried out using blood. This sequence joins TRBV5-1 and TRBJ1-4, with D maybe TRBD1 (5 bases). This receptor was identified in a woman aged 40-49 years with Graves' hyperthyroidism. The DNA for the CDR3 is TGCGCCAGCAGGGGGGTACTTGCAACTAATGAAAAACTGTTTTTT. This encodes CASRGVLATNEKLFF.